This TCR beta chain was sequenced during a study of CD8+ T cells in alopecia areata. Findings and caveats of the study: Besides other cells, scalp samples also yield sequences of resident alphabeta T cells from normal skin. Because one nonresponder was included, the link of baseline CD8+ expansion to response is considered uncertain.

Reverse transcribed after extraction, RNA yielded cDNA as the sequencing template. Sequencing was performed with immunoSEQ multiplex PCR; in TCRdb, only in-frame clones are kept and a portion is missing. The sample lists roughly 210,000 clones, approximately 45% occurring once. Indicated treatment: oral pan-JAK inhibitor, 5-10 mg twice daily. The CDR3 spans 14 residues. With 6 bases removed from V and 6 bases from J, the gap between germline ends came to 14 bases. Germline CDR1 reads SGHAT; CDR2 reads FQNNGV. Regarding this clone: Its antigen is currently unknown.

This clonotype originated in a human donor with alopecia areata. This rearrangement joins TRBV11-2 to TRBJ2-2, with D uncertain. The material was CD4+ T cells sorted from blood, obtained between weeks 36 and 40, from a patient treated with tofacitinib. This chain's CDR3 is CASSSRQFAGELFF. Here the CDR3 DNA reads TGTGCCAGCAGTTCCCGGCAATTCGCCGGGGAGCTGTTTTTT.